This TCR beta chain was identified in a study of blood T cell repertoires in COVID-19. Turning to the study itself: Whether acute or convalescent, the COVID-19 samples came from the United States, Italy and Spain.

The J segment lost 6 bases and the V segment lost 5 bases, leaving 10 bases of the junction unmatched. Per germline, CDR1 MDHEN and CDR2 SYDVKM. The CDR3 contains 15 residues. Libraries were prepared by immunoSEQ multiplex PCR; TCRdb keeps only in-frame clonotypes and omits some of them. Of roughly 140,000 clones in the sample, approximately 90% were seen once. The sequencing input was peripheral blood. The source is a woman between 35 and 50 years old with acute or convalescent COVID-19. This chain connects TRBV28 to TRBJ1-2; TRBD1 agrees at 9 bases. The CDR3: CASSLWDRAADGYTF. The CDR3 nucleotides read TGTGCCAGCAGTCTCTGGGACAGGGCCGCCGATGGCTACACCTTC.